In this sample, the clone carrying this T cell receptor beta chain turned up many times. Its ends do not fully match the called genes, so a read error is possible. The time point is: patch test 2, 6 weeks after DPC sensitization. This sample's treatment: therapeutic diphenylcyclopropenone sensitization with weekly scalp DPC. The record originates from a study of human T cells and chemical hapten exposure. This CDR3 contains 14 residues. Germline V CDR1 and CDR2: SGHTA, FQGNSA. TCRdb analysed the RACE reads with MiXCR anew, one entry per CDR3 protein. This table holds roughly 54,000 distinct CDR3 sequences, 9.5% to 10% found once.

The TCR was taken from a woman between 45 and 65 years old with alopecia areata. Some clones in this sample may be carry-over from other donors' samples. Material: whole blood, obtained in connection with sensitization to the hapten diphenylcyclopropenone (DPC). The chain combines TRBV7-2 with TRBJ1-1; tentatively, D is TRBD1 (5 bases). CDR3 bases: TGTGCCAGCAGCGTAGCAGGGCGGGCGTGGGAAGCTTTCTTT. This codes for CASSVAGRAWEAFF.